Following are 8 T cell receptor beta chains from one sample sequenced in a study of blood T cell repertoires in COVID-19. Produced via immunoSEQ multiplex PCR; TCRdb's table is partial and in-frame only. This table holds about 140,000 clones, roughly four fifths found once. Sequencing was carried out using peripheral blood. The source is a woman between 50 and 59 years old with active or convalescent COVID-19.

This sequence joins TRBV5-1 and TRBJ2-3; perhaps TRBD1 as D (6 bases). Germline CDR1 SGHRS, CDR2 YFSETQ. The length of the CDR3 is 15 residues. Trimming removed 3 bases from V and 4 bases from J, with 15 bases in between. CDR3 sequence reads: CASSSTGSKADTQYF. In nucleotides, the CDR3 is TGCGCCAGCAGCTCCACAGGGTCTAAGGCAGATACGCAGTATTTT.

The rearrangement links TRBV23-1 to TRBJ1-4; 8 nucleotides agree with TRBD1. TRBV23-1 is an ORF, and what it does is uncertain. V trimming: 3 bases; J trimming: 4 bases; junction bases outside the gene matches: 4. The CDR3 has 15 residues. The CDR3 DNA is TGCGCCAGCAGTCATCCGACAGGGGTTAATGAAAAACTGTTTTTT. It yields the protein CASSHPTGVNEKLFF.

The chain recombines TRBV30 with TRBJ1-2; 11 bases agree with TRBD1. The V segment lost 5 bases and the J segment 4 bases; nucleotides outside the gene matches: 3. The CDR3 is 13 residues long. Germline lookup yields CDR1 GTSNPN and CDR2 SVGIG (reference sequence). CDR3 in amino acids: CAWGQGALYGYTF. The CDR3 DNA reads as TGTGCCTGGGGACAGGGGGCACTCTATGGCTACACCTTC. Variable domain in full (rest from reference TRBV30 and TRBJ1-2): SQTIHQWPATLVQPVGSPLSLECTVEGTSNPNLYWYRQAAGRGLQLLFYSVGIGQISSEVPQNLSASRPQDRQFILSSKKLLLSDSGFYLCAWGQGALYGYTFGSGTRLTVV.

This clone was picked up a small number of times. The chain links TRBV30 to TRBJ2-7; D gene uncertain. This CDR3 is built from 13 residues. Per germline, CDR1 GTSNPN and CDR2 SVGIG (reference sequence). The germline V and J ends were trimmed by 2 bases and 13 bases, with 21 bases remaining between them. Here the CDR3 reads CAWSRKLASDLYF. The CDR3, as DNA: TGTGCCTGGAGTCGTAAGCTGGCTAGTGATTTATACTTC. Using reference TRBV30 and TRBJ2-7 for the parts outside the CDR3, the full variable domain is SQTIHQWPATLVQPVGSPLSLECTVEGTSNPNLYWYRQAAGRGLQLLFYSVGIGQISSEVPQNLSASRPQDRQFILSSKKLLLSDSGFYLCAWSRKLASDLYFGPGTRLTVT.

The chain combines TRBV7-9 with TRBJ2-2; 14 nucleotides match TRBD2. CDR3 size: 15 residues. Germline CDR1 is SEHNR and CDR2 is FQNEAQ (reference sequence). V shed 4 bases, J shed 7 bases, and the junction held 2 bases outside the gene matches. The DNA for the CDR3 is TGTGCCAGCAGCTCGGGACTAGCGGGAGTCGGGGAGCTGTTTTTT. As protein: CASSSGLAGVGELFF.

The chain combines TRBV10-3 with TRBJ1-2, with D possibly matching TRBD1 (6 bases). V was shortened by 7 bases and J by 7 bases, with 13 bases between the two germline ends. The germline V gene has CDR1 ENHRY and CDR2 SYGVKD. CDR3 size: 12 residues. CDR3 DNA: TGTGCCATCATGGGGGGGCCAGGTGGCTACACCTTC. It is translated as CAIMGGPGGYTF.

The rearrangement uses TRBV5-5 and TRBJ2-7; 7 bases fit TRBD1. The CDR3 extends over 12 amino acids. Trimming at V came to 2 bases and at J to 11 bases, leaving 7 bases not matched to a gene. Looked up from germline, CDR1 is SGHKS and CDR2 is YYEKEE (reference sequence). The CDR3 nucleotides read TGTGCCAGCAGCTTCCCGGGACAGATGGAGTACTTC. Translating gives CASSFPGQMEYF.

The chain recombines TRBV3-1 (or the pseudogene TRBV3-2) with TRBJ1-1; tentative D call: TRBD1 (5 bases). Trimming shortened V by 4 bases and J by 4 bases, and 16 bases separated the two germline ends. The V gene's germline CDR1 is LGHDT and CDR2 YNNKEL (reference sequence). This CDR3 comprises 15 residues. This CDR3 reads CASSPSDGGGTEAFF. The CDR3 bases are TGTGCCAGCAGCCCTTCGGACGGGGGAGGCACTGAAGCTTTCTTT.